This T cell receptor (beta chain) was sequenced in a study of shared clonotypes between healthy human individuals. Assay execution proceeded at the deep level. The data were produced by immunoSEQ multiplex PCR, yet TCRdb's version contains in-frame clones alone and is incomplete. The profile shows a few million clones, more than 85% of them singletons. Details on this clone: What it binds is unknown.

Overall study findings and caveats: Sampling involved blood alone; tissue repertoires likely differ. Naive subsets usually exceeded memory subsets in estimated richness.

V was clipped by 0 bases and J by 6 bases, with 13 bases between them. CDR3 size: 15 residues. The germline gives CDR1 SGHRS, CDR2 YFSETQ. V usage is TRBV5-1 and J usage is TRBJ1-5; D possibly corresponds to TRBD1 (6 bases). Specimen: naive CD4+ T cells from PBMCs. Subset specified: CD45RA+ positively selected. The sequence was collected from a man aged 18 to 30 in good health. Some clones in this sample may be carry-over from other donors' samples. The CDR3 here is CASSLAGGASQPQHF. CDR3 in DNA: TGCGCCAGCAGCTTGGCCGGGGGGGCGAGTCAGCCCCAGCATTTT.